Listed here are 7 T cell receptor beta chains from one sample, sequenced in a study of response to subunit inactivated influenza vaccine. TCRdb fed the RT-PCR reads into MiXCR, producing one record per CDR3 protein. The table lists about 800,000 distinct CDR3 sequences, roughly 20% of them singletons, with roughly 10% in the top ten. Here the sequenced sample was PBMCs from blood, taken about 5 days after vaccination. The receptor source for this set is a man aged 45-65 years who received an inactivated influenza vaccine.

This clonotype was observed a handful of times. This sequence joins TRBV3-1 and TRBJ2-7, with 11 bases that match TRBD2. Germline CDR1 is LGHDT and CDR2 is YNNKEL (reference sequence). J was trimmed by 2 bases and V by 8 bases; bases with no gene match: 8. This CDR3 contains 15 residues. The CDR3 nucleotides are TGTGCCAGCTCTCATAGCGGGAGGGCCACCTACGAGCAGTACTTC. This gives the protein CASSHSGRATYEQYF.

The chain is built from TRBV30 and TRBJ1-3, with TRBD1 identical over 7 bases. The V and J ends lost 1 base and 0 bases, in that order; junction bases with no gene match: 3. In germline, CDR1 is GTSNPN, CDR2 SVGIG (reference sequence). The CDR3 runs to 15 residues. The CDR3 sequence is CAWSGGQASGNTIYF. CDR3 bases: TGTGCCTGGAGTGGAGGACAGGCCTCTGGAAACACCATATATTTT.

The CDR3 bases are TGTGCCAGCAGGGGAGGACAGGGGTACGAGCAGTACTTC. This codes for CASRGGQGYEQYF. V and J are TRBV6-2 or TRBV6-3 and TRBJ2-7; 9 bases match TRBD1. Germline V gene data show CDR1 as MNHEY and CDR2 as SVGEGT. The trim removed 6 bases at V and 4 bases at J, leaving 4 bases unmatched. The CDR3 extends over 13 amino acids.

This clonotype was seen ten or more times. V and J are TRBV5-1 and TRBJ2-5; TRBD1 matches at 7 bases. Germline CDR1 reads SGHRS; CDR2 reads YFSETQ. There are 14 residues in the CDR3. Unmatched junction bases numbered 4, after V lost 2 bases and J lost 3 bases. Here the CDR3 reads CASSFGTAKETQYF. The CDR3 DNA reads as TGCGCCAGCAGCTTTGGGACAGCAAAAGAGACCCAGTACTTC.

The CDR3 DNA follows: TGCGCCAGCAGTGAGTCGAGGGTATACAATGAGCAGTTCTTC. Residues: CASSESRVYNEQFF. J is TRBJ2-1 and V is TRBV10-2, with a weak D call TRBD2 (5 bases). Germline values: CDR1 WSHSY, CDR2 SAAADI. Trimming cost V 0 bases and J 4 bases, with 7 bases left between them. This CDR3 has 14 residues.

This clonotype has a handful of counts. The CDR3 DNA reads TGTGCCAGCAGCCTGCAGGTGGCGGGACCCACAGATACGCAGTATTTT. Its protein is CASSLQVAGPTDTQYF. The chain joins TRBV4-2 to TRBJ2-3, with D tentatively TRBD2 (6 bases). CDR1 and CDR2 from the germline V gene are LGHNA and YNFKEQ. The CDR3 extends over 16 amino acids. The ends were cut back, 4 bases at V and 2 bases at J, with 16 bases in the middle.

The J gene is TRBJ1-5, the V gene TRBV7-2; the D is unclear. CDR1 and CDR2 (germline): SGHTA, FQGNSA. V was shortened by 4 bases and J by 2 bases, with 12 bases between the two germline ends. The CDR3 runs to 15 residues. The CDR3 sequence is CASSYGPFGNQPQHF. The DNA of the CDR3 is TGTGCCAGCAGCTATGGACCGTTTGGCAATCAGCCCCAGCATTTT.